These 14 T cell receptor beta chains originate from one sample sequenced in a study of control samples from healthy donors and cancer patients. The data were produced by immunoSEQ multiplex PCR, yet TCRdb's version contains in-frame clones alone and is incomplete. Of around 100,000 clones listed, about 87% are singletons. The sample comprised blood. These receptors were obtained from a woman in her 70s in good health.

This clone is a singleton in its sample. Here the CDR3 reads CASSQDRGRGTEAFF. The CDR3 bases are TGCGCCAGCAGCCAAGATAGGGGGCGGGGCACTGAAGCTTTCTTT. The V call is TRBV4-1, the J call TRBJ1-1; 7 bases line up with TRBD1. This CDR3 region has 15 residues. The V gene end was trimmed by 0 bases and the J gene end by 4 bases; junction bases not matched to a gene: 5. Looked up from germline, CDR1 is MGHRA and CDR2 is YSYEKL.

This chain uses TRBV19 with TRBJ2-1, with 7 bases that match TRBD2. The V gene's germline CDR1 is LNHDA and CDR2 SQIVND (reference sequence). The CDR3 has 14 residues. The trim removed 8 bases at V and 2 bases at J, leaving 6 bases unmatched. Here the CDR3 reads CASGRLATYNEQFF. The DNA for the CDR3 is TGTGCCAGTGGCCGACTAGCAACCTACAATGAGCAGTTCTTC. Complete variable domain (other parts from reference TRBV19 and TRBJ2-1): DGGITQSPKYLFRKEGQNVTLSCEQNLNHDAMYWYRQDPGQGLRLIYYSQIVNDFQKGDIAEGYSVSREKKESFPLTVTSAQKNPTAFYLCASGRLATYNEQFFGPGTRLTVL.

The gene calls are TRBV5-6 and TRBJ2-5; D remains ambiguous. CDR3 length: 11 residues. Germline assignment: CDR1 SGHDT and CDR2 YYEEEE. Trimming removed 3 bases from V and 5 bases from J, with 5 bases in between. CDR3 coding DNA: TGTGCCAGCAGCTCCCGCGAGACCCAGTACTTC. Translation gives CASSSRETQYF.

This sequence joins TRBV5-1 and TRBJ1-5; perhaps TRBD1 as D (5 bases). CDR1 and CDR2 from the germline V gene are SGHRS and YFSETQ. CDR3 length: 13 residues. V was shortened by 0 bases and J by 7 bases, with 8 bases between the two germline ends. The CDR3 nucleotides are TGCGCCAGCAGCTTGGAGGGGATCCAGCCCCAGCATTTT. It encodes CASSLEGIQPQHF.

The V gene is TRBV29-1, the J gene TRBJ2-5; D call uncertain. The CDR3 has 12 residues. From germline, CDR1 is SQVTM and CDR2 ANQGSEA. The germline V and J ends were trimmed by 4 bases and 5 bases, with 11 bases remaining between them. CDR3 protein: CSVGGHEETQYF. CDR3 DNA: TGCAGCGTTGGGGGTCATGAGGAGACCCAGTACTTC.

V is TRBV19 and J is TRBJ2-3; D is ambiguous. The V gene lost 6 bases and the J gene lost 0 bases, with 10 bases spanning the gap. Germline assignment: CDR1 LNHDA and CDR2 SQIVND (reference sequence). This CDR3 is 14 amino acids long. Here the CDR3 reads CASRLSTSTDTQYF. The CDR3 DNA reads as TGTGCCAGTAGACTATCGACTAGCACAGATACGCAGTATTTT.

The V and J genes are TRBV5-6 and TRBJ1-4; 11 positions agree with TRBD1. The CDR3 runs to 18 residues. Germline assignment: CDR1 SGHDT and CDR2 YYEEEE. Germline trimming cut 1 base from V and 8 bases from J; bases unmatched to any gene: 13. The CDR3 reads CASSLSGQGDRVREKLFF. The CDR3, as DNA: TGTGCCAGCAGCTTGTCGGGACAGGGGGATCGGGTTAGGGAAAAACTGTTTTTT. Full variable domain (remainder filled in from reference TRBV5-6 and TRBJ1-4): DAGVTQSPTHLIKTRGQQVTLRCSPKSGHDTVSWYQQALGQGPQFIFQYYEEEERQRGNFPDRFSGHQFPNYSSELNVNALLLGDSALYLCASSLSGQGDRVREKLFFGSGTQLSVL.

The rearrangement links TRBV6-5 to TRBJ1-2; D possibly corresponds to TRBD1 (6 bases). V lost 6 bases to trimming and J lost 4 bases, with 18 bases between them. Germline assignment: CDR1 MNHEY and CDR2 SVGAGI. The CDR3 runs 15 residues. In DNA form, the CDR3 reads TGTGCCAGCAGCGGTTTCACAGGGAACTTCTATGGCTACACCTTC. Residues: CASSGFTGNFYGYTF.

The chain couples TRBV5-1 to TRBJ2-7; D is perhaps TRBD1 or TRBD2 (5 bases each). This CDR3 region has 14 residues. V lost 6 bases to trimming and J lost 0 bases, with 13 bases between them. Germline CDR1 and CDR2: SGHRS and YFSETQ. The CDR3 region is CASTLGTDSYEQYF. For the CDR3, the DNA is TGCGCCAGCACCCTAGGGACGGACTCCTACGAGCAGTACTTC.

The chain uses TRBV19 and TRBJ1-4, with D tentatively TRBD1 (5 bases). V was pared by 5 bases and J by 1 base, with 8 bases between. CDR3 length: 14 residues. Germline V lookup: CDR1 LNHDA, CDR2 SQIVND (reference sequence). The CDR3 sequence is CASSVTVTNEKLFF. For the CDR3, the DNA is TGTGCCAGTAGTGTGACAGTAACTAATGAAAAACTGTTTTTT. The variable domain in full, completed from reference TRBV19 and TRBJ1-4, reads DGGITQSPKYLFRKEGQNVTLSCEQNLNHDAMYWYRQDPGQGLRLIYYSQIVNDFQKGDIAEGYSVSREKKESFPLTVTSAQKNPTAFYLCASSVTVTNEKLFFGSGTQLSVL.

CDR3 sequence (DNA): TGTGCCAGCAGCGAGGGGTCCTCTGGAAACACCATATATTTT. It yields the protein CASSEGSSGNTIYF. The chain links TRBV11-2 to TRBJ1-3; TRBD1 might be the D (5 bases). Trimming took off 5 bases at V and 0 bases at J, with 8 bases between the two ends. The CDR3 consists of 14 residues. CDR1 and CDR2 from the germline V gene are SGHAT and FQNNGV.

The rearrangement joins TRBV27 to TRBJ2-3, with TRBD2 as a possible D gene (5 bases). The ends were cut back, 5 bases at V and 4 bases at J, with 13 bases in the middle. The CDR3 is 14 amino acids. Per germline, CDR1 MNHEY and CDR2 SMNVEV (reference sequence). The CDR3 sequence is CASSPETGADTQYF. CDR3 in DNA: TGTGCCAGCAGTCCAGAGACCGGGGCAGATACGCAGTATTTT.

The chain links TRBV18 to TRBJ2-3; 9 nucleotides line up with TRBD1. The V gene's germline CDR1 is KGHSH and CDR2 LQKENI. The CDR3 contains 14 residues. J gave up 4 bases and V 4 bases, and 3 bases lay outside the gene matches. CDR3 DNA sequence: TGTGCCAGCTCACTGGGACAGGGCGCAGATACGCAGTATTTT. As protein: CASSLGQGADTQYF.

This clone was detected once. The chain is built from TRBV9 and TRBJ2-2; no firm D call. There are 15 residues in the CDR3. Germline V CDR1 and CDR2: SGDLS, YYNGEE. V dropped 4 bases and J dropped 5 bases, with 15 bases sitting between them. The CDR3 coding sequence is TGTGCCAGCAGCCCTCCGAGTCCGTGGACCGGGGAGCTGTTTTTT. Amino acid sequence: CASSPPSPWTGELFF.